This TCR beta chain emerged from a study of T cell repertoires in cytomegalovirus infection. Study-level results: Ex vivo responses were dominated by HLA-C-restricted CMV-specific TCR beta clonotypes.

Of note for this clonotype: The antigen remains undetermined.

Germline CDR1 and CDR2: DFQATT and SNEGSKA (reference sequence). The V end was cut by 0 bases, the J end by 2 bases, with 11 bases between. The CDR3 spans 14 residues. TCRdb fed the reads into MiXCR, producing one record per CDR3 protein. This table has 740,000 or so distinct CDR3 sequences, about 40% appearing once. The chain uses TRBV20-1 and TRBJ2-7, with D uncertain. The clonotype was recovered from a human donor in good health (CMV status not recorded). Some clones in this sample may be carry-over from other donors' samples. Material: PBMCs. The CDR3: CSARDRLPPYEQYF. The CDR3, as DNA: TGCAGTGCTAGAGACAGACTCCCCCCCTACGAGCAGTACTTC.